This T cell receptor (beta chain) was sequenced for a study of T cells in Graves' hyperthyroidism and ophthalmopathy. From RNA transcripts, TCR beta CDR3 regions were amplified. Researchers ran a first-round RT-PCR on the TCR CDR3 using the HTBI primer set. TCRdb reprocessed the multiplex PCR reads with MiXCR, giving one entry per CDR3 protein. Among about 320,000 distinct CDR3 sequences listed, roughly 17% were seen once. This CDR3 has 14 residues. Trimming stripped 0 bases from V and 3 bases from J, with 9 bases between. Germline V gene data show CDR1 as SGHDT and CDR2 as YYEEEE. This clonotype was recorded many times.

This TCR derives from a man between 25 and 39 years old with Graves' hyperthyroidism. Sequencing used blood. V usage is TRBV5-6 and J usage is TRBJ1-1; no reliable D call. CDR3 in amino acids: CASSLDRIYTEAFF. The DNA of the CDR3 is TGTGCCAGCAGCTTGGATCGGATTTACACTGAAGCTTTCTTT. The variable domain in full, completed from reference TRBV5-6 and TRBJ1-1, reads DAGVTQSPTHLIKTRGQQVTLRCSPKSGHDTVSWYQQALGQGPQFIFQYYEEEERQRGNFPDRFSGHQFPNYSSELNVNALLLGDSALYLCASSLDRIYTEAFFGQGTRLTVV.